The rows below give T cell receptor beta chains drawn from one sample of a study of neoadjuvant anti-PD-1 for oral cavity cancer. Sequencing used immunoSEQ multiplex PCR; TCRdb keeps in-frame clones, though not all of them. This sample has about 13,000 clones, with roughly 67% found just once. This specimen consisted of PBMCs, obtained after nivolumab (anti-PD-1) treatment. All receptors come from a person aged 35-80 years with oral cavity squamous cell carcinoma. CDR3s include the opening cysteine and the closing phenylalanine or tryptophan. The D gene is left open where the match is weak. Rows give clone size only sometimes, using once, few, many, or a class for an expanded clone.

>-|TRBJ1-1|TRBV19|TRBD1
CASSMGTGLAFF
TGTGCCAGTAGTATGGGGACAGGGCTGGCTTTCTTT
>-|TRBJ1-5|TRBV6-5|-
CASSYDGGPYQPQHF
TGTGCCAGCAGTTACGACGGGGGACCCTATCAGCCCCAGCATTTT
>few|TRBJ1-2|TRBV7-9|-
CASSLADYGYTF
TGTGCCAGCAGCTTAGCGGACTATGGCTACACCTTC
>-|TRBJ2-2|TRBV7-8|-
CASSAHRDTGELFF
TGTGCCAGCAGCGCCCACAGGGACACCGGGGAGCTGTTTTTT
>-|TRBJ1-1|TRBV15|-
CATSRVNSVDGAFF
TGTGCCACCAGCAGAGTAAACAGTGTCGATGGAGCTTTCTTT
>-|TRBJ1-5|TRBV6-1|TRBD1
CASSEFRDSSNQPQHF
TGTGCCAGCAGTGAATTTAGGGACAGTAGCAATCAGCCCCAGCATTTT
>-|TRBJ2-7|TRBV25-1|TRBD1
CASSAGGTGGSYEQYF
TGTGCCAGCAGTGCAGGGGGGACAGGGGGATCCTACGAGCAGTACTTC
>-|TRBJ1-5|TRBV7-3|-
CASSLRGGLQPQHF
TGTGCCAGCAGCTTGAGAGGAGGGCTTCAGCCCCAGCATTTT
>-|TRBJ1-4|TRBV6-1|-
CASSEQGIGEKLFF
TGTGCCAGCAGTGAACAGGGGATAGGTGAAAAACTGTTTTTT
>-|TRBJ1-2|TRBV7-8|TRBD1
CASSSGQGGYGYTF
TGTGCCAGCAGTTCCGGACAGGGCGGCTATGGCTACACCTTC
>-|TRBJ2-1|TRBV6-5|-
CASVGSTYNEQFF
TGTGCCAGCGTTGGTTCTACGTACAATGAGCAGTTCTTC
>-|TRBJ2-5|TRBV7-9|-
CASSLGLEETQYF
TGTGCCAGCAGCTTAGGACTGGAAGAGACCCAGTACTTC
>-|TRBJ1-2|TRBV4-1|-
CASSPTGGIGYTF
TGCGCCAGCAGCCCTACGGGAGGGATCGGCTACACCTTC
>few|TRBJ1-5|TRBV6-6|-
CASSYGVSNQPQHF
TGTGCCAGCAGTTACGGCGTCAGCAATCAGCCCCAGCATTTT
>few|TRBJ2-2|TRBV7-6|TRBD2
CASIPTSGGTGELFF
TGTGCCAGCATCCCCACCAGCGGGGGCACCGGGGAGCTGTTTTTT
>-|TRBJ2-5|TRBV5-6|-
CASSLTRSQETQYF
TGTGCCAGCAGCTTGACCAGGTCCCAAGAGACCCAGTACTTC
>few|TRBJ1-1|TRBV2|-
CASSVLTHTMNTEAFF
TGTGCCAGCAGTGTATTGACTCATACGATGAACACTGAAGCTTTCTTT
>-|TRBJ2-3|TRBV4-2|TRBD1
CASSQEEGQGVDTQYF
TGTGCCAGCAGCCAAGAAGAAGGACAGGGGGTAGATACGCAGTATTTT
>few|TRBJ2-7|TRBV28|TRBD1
CASSLKDRVNEQYF
TGTGCCAGCAGTTTAAAGGACAGGGTGAACGAGCAGTACTTC
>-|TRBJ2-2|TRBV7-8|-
CASSLGIRGSGELFF
TGTGCCAGCAGCTTAGGGATCCGGGGGTCCGGGGAGCTGTTTTTT
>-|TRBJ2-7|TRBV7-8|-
CASSLATYEQYF
TGTGCCAGCAGCTTAGCAACCTACGAGCAGTACTTC
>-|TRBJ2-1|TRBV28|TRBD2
CASSTSGLADNEQFF
TGTGCCAGCAGTACATCGGGACTAGCAGACAATGAGCAGTTCTTC
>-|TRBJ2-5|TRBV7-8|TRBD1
CASSLAVTGGVGSPETQYF
TGTGCCAGCAGCTTAGCGGTGACAGGGGGCGTCGGGTCCCCAGAGACCCAGTACTTC
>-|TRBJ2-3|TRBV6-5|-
CASSYSSRTDTQYF
TGTGCCAGCAGTTACTCATCTCGCACAGATACGCAGTATTTT
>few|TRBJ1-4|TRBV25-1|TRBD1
CASSDGRGGEKLFF
TGTGCCAGCAGTGACGGCAGGGGGGGTGAAAAACTGTTTTTT
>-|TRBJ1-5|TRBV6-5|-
CASSHGTVSNQPQHF
TGTGCCAGCAGCCACGGGACGGTTAGCAATCAGCCCCAGCATTTT
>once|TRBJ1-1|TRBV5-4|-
CASSLGAENTEAFF
TGTGCCAGCAGCTTGGGAGCAGAGAACACTGAAGCTTTCTTT
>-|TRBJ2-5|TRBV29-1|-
CSVTGDRETQYF
TGCAGCGTCACAGGAGACAGAGAGACCCAGTACTTC
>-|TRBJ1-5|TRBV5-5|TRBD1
CASSRTGQGDQPQHF
TGTGCCAGCAGCCGCACGGGACAGGGGGATCAGCCCCAGCATTTT
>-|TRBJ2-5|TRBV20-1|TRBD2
CSASGRETQYF
TGCAGTGCTAGCGGGAGGGAGACCCAGTACTTC
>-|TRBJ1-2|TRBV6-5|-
CASSYGGSYGYTF
TGTGCCAGCAGTTACGGGGGATCCTATGGCTACACCTTC
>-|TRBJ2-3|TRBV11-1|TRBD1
CASSLVGQTDTQYF
TGTGCCAGCAGCTTAGTGGGACAGACAGATACGCAGTATTTT
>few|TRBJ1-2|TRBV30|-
CAWSVQGEYYTF
TGTGCCTGGAGTGTACAGGGAGAATACTACACCTTC
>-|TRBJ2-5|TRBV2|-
CASSRLETQYF
TGTGCCAGCAGTAGGCTCGAGACCCAGTACTTC
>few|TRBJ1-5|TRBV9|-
CASSVDGTRNQPQHF
TGTGCCAGCAGCGTAGATGGTACGAGGAACCAGCCCCAGCATTTT
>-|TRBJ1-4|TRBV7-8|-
CASSRLGAANEKLFF
TGTGCCAGCAGCCGCTTGGGGGCAGCTAATGAAAAACTGTTTTTT
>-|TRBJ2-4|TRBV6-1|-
CASTPGTLENIQYF
TGTGCCAGCACCCCCGGAACCCTAGAAAACATTCAGTACTTC
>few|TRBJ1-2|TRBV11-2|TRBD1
CASSLEVFLGGAERTF
TGTGCCAGCAGCTTAGAGGTCTTTTTAGGGGGCGCCGAAAGGACCTTC
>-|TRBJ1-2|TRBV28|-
CASSAPANYGYTF
TGTGCCAGCAGCGCCCCCGCTAACTATGGCTACACCTTC
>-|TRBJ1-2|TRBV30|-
CAWSNRYGYTF
TGTGCCTGGAGTAACCGCTATGGCTACACCTTC
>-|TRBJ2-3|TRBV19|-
CASNHGQPPRTDTQYF
TGTGCCAGTAACCATGGGCAGCCCCCACGCACAGATACGCAGTATTTT
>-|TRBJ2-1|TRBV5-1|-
CASSLGSGDPSYNEQFF
TGCGCCAGCAGCTTGGGATCAGGGGACCCCTCCTACAATGAGCAGTTCTTC
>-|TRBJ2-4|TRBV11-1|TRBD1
CASSLLDRGNIQYF
TGTGCCAGCAGCTTACTGGACAGGGGAAACATTCAGTACTTC
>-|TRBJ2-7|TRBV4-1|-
CASSHNSGVAGSWWEQYF
TGCGCCAGCAGCCACAATTCGGGAGTAGCAGGTTCTTGGTGGGAGCAGTACTTC
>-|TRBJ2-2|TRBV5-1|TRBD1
CASSPGQGSWELFF
TGCGCCAGCAGCCCAGGACAGGGGAGTTGGGAGCTGTTTTTT
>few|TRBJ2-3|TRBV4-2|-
CASSQGSGVRADTQYF
TGTGCCAGCAGCCAAGGGTCTGGGGTCAGAGCTGATACGCAGTATTTT
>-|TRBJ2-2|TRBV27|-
CASSGTNTGELFF
TGTGCCAGCAGCGGGACGAACACCGGGGAGCTGTTTTTT
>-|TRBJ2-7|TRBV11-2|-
CASSLQGYEQYF
TGTGCCAGCAGCTTACAGGGCTACGAGCAGTACTTC
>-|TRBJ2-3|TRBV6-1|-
CAIAAGSSTDTQYF
TGTGCCATCGCAGCGGGTTCCTCCACAGATACGCAGTATTTT
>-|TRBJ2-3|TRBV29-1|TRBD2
CSVDPRGGTYTDTQYF
TGCAGCGTTGACCCTCGGGGGGGGACGTACACAGATACGCAGTATTTT